The present entry profiles one T cell receptor (beta chain) with its context. Amplification of the TCR beta CDR3 regions used RNA transcripts (as template). Investigators did first-round RT-PCR with HTBI primers, then second-round multiplex PCR. TCRdb recomputed calls from the multiplex PCR reads with MiXCR, one row per CDR3 protein. The data hold roughly 700,000 distinct CDR3 sequences, with roughly 41% observed a single time. The data were obtained in a study of Graves' ophthalmopathy and Graves' hyperthyroidism. Sequencing was carried out using peripheral blood. This TCR was recovered from an adult man with Graves' ophthalmopathy.

CDR3 in amino acids: CASSVLIGYTF. CDR3 sequence (DNA): TGTGCCAGCAGCGTCTTGATTGGCTACACCTTC. This chain connects TRBV6-5 to TRBJ1-2; D is unclear. Deletions cut 6 bases from V and 7 bases from J, with 9 bases between. This CDR3 has 11 amino acids. Germline values: CDR1 MNHEY, CDR2 SVGAGI.